This entry is about one TCR beta chain. In the original processing: Using reference gene primer amplification, nucleated cell counts were estimated. Profiled with immunoSEQ multiplex PCR; TCRdb holds only in-frame clones, not every one. V and J calls and clone size are given by that table; D and trimming were obtained from the DNA. The sample has roughly 30,000 clones, 85% seen once; the top ten hold roughly 14%. This entry comes from a study of blood T cell repertoires in COVID-19. About the study: COVID-19 samples, acute and convalescent, were from the United States, Italy and Spain. PBMCs, B-cell-depleted T cells, or T cells were the source of the cDNA or gDNA that made up the material.

CDR1 SGHKS and CDR2 YYEKEE come from the germline V gene (reference sequence). CDR3 length: 15 amino acids. V was pared by 0 bases and J by 2 bases, with 9 bases between. The origin of this receptor is a human donor with acute or convalescent COVID-19. The donor label of this sample is uncertain. The sequencing sample was made of peripheral blood. The rearrangement links TRBV5-5 to TRBJ2-1, with D tentatively TRBD1 (6 bases). The chain's CDR3 is CASSLDQGTYNEQFF. The CDR3, as DNA: TGTGCCAGCAGCTTGGATCAGGGGACCTACAATGAGCAGTTCTTC.